The TCR beta chain under discussion was sequenced for a study of PD-1 blockade in classical Hodgkin lymphoma. Across the whole study: Nivolumab dosed at 3 mg/kg went to patients intravenously every 2 weeks. Study-wide results and limits: Patients were excluded if nivolumab began under 1 year after ASCT (the autologous transplant).

The CDR3 spans 12 residues. Germline lookup yields CDR1 LGHNT and CDR2 FRNRAP. The V gene lost 2 bases and the J gene lost 7 bases, with 8 bases spanning the gap. Repertoires were generated with immunoSEQ multiplex PCR, while TCRdb's copy carries only in-frame clones and drops some. The table shows tens of thousands of clones, with 75% to 90% occurring only once. As for time point: cycle 4 day 1 (C4D1), after six to seven weeks of nivolumab. Brentuximab vedotin exposure varied among the patients, all of whom had relapsed after autologous stem cell transplantation. Magnetic depletion of unwanted cells isolated CD4+ T cells from thawed PBMCs. Turning to this clone: Its antigen is not known.

This receptor was obtained from a human donor with classical Hodgkin lymphoma. The genes are TRBV12-5 and TRBJ1-1; D unclear. The material was CD4+ T cells from blood, obtained before the fourth cycle of nivolumab. CDR3 DNA sequence: TGTGCTAGTGGTTTGAGGGAGGATGAAGCTTTCTTT. Protein sequence: CASGLREDEAFF.